This entry features one TCR beta chain sequence. What antigen it recognizes has not been identified. The record has no base qualities; no much larger clone is one base away. The library was made by the immunoSEQ multiplex PCR assay. The multiplex PCR relied on a mix of 60 forward primers for TCR Vbeta segments and 13 reverse primers for TCR Jbeta segments. The CDR3 region of rearranged TCR beta genes was amplified from genomic DNA by a multiplex PCR assay. Amplified TCR beta libraries were sequenced as 87-base-pair reads on the Illumina HiSeq System. The published analysis was carried out like this. A later analysis tallied around 80 million unique TCR beta chains across the roughly 610 repertoires, and around 9.9 million of those chains were shared by two or more donors. To remove PCR and sequencing errors, raw reads were error-corrected and collapsed into unique sequences using a nearest-neighbor algorithm that merged closely related sequences. CDR3 sequences were aligned to IMGT reference sequences to assign V, D and J gene segments. For a sequence to be retained, at least a six-nucleotide match to both a V gene segment and a J gene segment was required. Rearrangements were called productive when the CDR3 lacked stop codons and stayed in frame with V and J; all others were non-productive. CDR3 was defined by IMGT convention, running from the second conserved V-encoded cysteine to the conserved J-encoded phenylalanine. The earlier analysis of more than 450 of the donors excluded sequences that lacked an unambiguous match to a single V gene segment. An earlier analysis of just under 600 of the donors called V segments functional above 56.7% productive rearrangements and segregating when the between-donor standard deviation exceeded 5%. To diagnose cytomegalovirus status from the catalog of TCR beta chain sequences, a statistical classification framework was built. A later analysis assigned V and J genes by comparing TCR nucleotide sequences with IMGT/GENE-DB human TR gene sequences. Using the TCRdist pipeline, a later analysis assigned CDR3 sequences along with most-parsimonious VDJ recombination scenarios. In a later analysis, every TCR beta chain was defined by the combination of its CDR3 amino acid sequence and its V-gene family, and reads without a unique V-gene family were dropped. A later analysis removed several hundred highly shared, low-generation-probability nucleotide sequences to deal with suspected cross-contamination and a sequencing artifact. For each public chain, a later analysis derived a clonal expansion index from normalized ranks of inferred template counts within each repertoire. A later analysis computed generation probabilities with a VDJ recombination model fitted to out-of-frame rearrangements, and checked the results against IGoR. Hypergeometric tests were used in a later analysis to score TCR-TCR, TCR-HLA and TCR-CMV co-occurrence, with a repertoire-size bias correction applied to the TCR pairs. False discovery rates were estimated in a later analysis by permuting HLA or CMV assignments 20 times. In a later analysis, co-occurring TCRs were grouped using DBSCAN, and TCRdist sequence similarity was added for clustering within HLA-allele-positive subsets. For co-occurrence clustering, repertoires with fewer than 30,000 or more than 120,000 public chains were excluded, along with roughly 5 repertoires with anomalous nucleotide sharing. As stored in TCRdb, this immuneACCESS dataset retains in-frame rearrangements with V and J assigned. A fraction of the clones does not appear; measured against another copy, unresolved V genes explain less than half of the discrepancy, and the remainder lacks a known reason. V, J and clone size reflect that table, while D and trimming were determined from the DNA. The sample records under 200,000 clones, 60% to 80% of which are singletons. Around 3% of the sample goes to the ten largest clones.

This sample is part of a study of cytomegalovirus exposure and HLA in healthy donors (dated by TCRdb to 2016 to 2017). Study-wide context: An earlier analysis of 587 of the donors reported 250 to 300 Gb of sequence data and some 120 million unique TCR beta sequences from 150 million to 200 million T cells. An early release that covered some 630 HLA-typed donors contained 300 to 350 gigabases of sequencing data and 85 million to 100 million unique TCR sequences. The genetic ancestry cluster associated with self-reported Caucasian donors included over 65% of the roughly 400 genotyped donors. The aim of the study was to test whether cataloging public T cell receptors could identify signatures of past pathogen exposure. The study used immunosequencing to profile the T cell repertoires of around 600 subjects and linked those repertoires to cytomegalovirus serostatus. A separate validation cohort of some 130 different subjects was used in addition to the 666-subject first cohort. The study combined high-throughput TCR immunosequencing, statistical association of individual TCRs with disease status, and machine learning to predict cytomegalovirus infection status. A later analysis re-examined previously published TCR beta repertoires from 600 to 700 donors and added high-resolution HLA genotyping to investigate patterns of TCR occurrence. The later analysis used no new phenotypic data to find candidate immune exposures, relying instead on TCR beta sequences and their occurrence across donors. In an earlier analysis of several hundred of the donors, high-throughput TCR beta sequencing was used to judge whether each TCR beta V gene segment behaved as functional or pseudogenic. Alongside the repertoire data, information on donor age, sex, ethnicity and CMV serostatus was compiled. A later genetic analysis took genome-wide SNP genotypes for about 60% of the roughly 670 donors and used that subset as a discovery cohort. Every repertoire in the discovery cohort had been generated on one and the same sequencing platform. Class I and class II HLA loci were covered by the typing at four-digit resolution. Typing coverage varied by locus: about 629-630 donors for A, B, C, DRB1 and DQB1; around 560 for DQA1; more than 600 for DPA1; more than 450 for DPB1. Because of strong linkage in the cohort, roughly five DR-DQ haplotypes were treated as single units for association and clustering. Across some 400 genotyped donors of the cohort, an average of about 200,000 unique TCR beta nucleotide sequences per donor were sequenced, and approximately 19% of those sequences were non-productive. Overall study outcomes, separate from this receptor: Compared with the roughly 710-donor mean, donors in an Asian-associated ancestry cluster had fewer N-insertions in productive TCRs, according to a later genetic analysis. In vitro tests confirmed that a few of the cytomegalovirus-associated TCR beta chains recognize cytomegalovirus antigens. According to a later analysis, TCR association rates differed among HLA loci, with DRB1 alleles showing the most associated TCRs and HLA-C alleles showing the fewest. Broadly in line with IMGT annotations, most TCR beta V segments showed up in productive rearrangements about 87% or about 30% of the time in an earlier analysis of several hundred of the donors. Compared with equally common non-associated chains, HLA-associated TCR beta chains in a later analysis were more clonally expanded and had lower generation probabilities. Immune exposure information for the cohort was limited to CMV serostatus. The study listed around 160 TCR beta chains as associated with cytomegalovirus. In a later analysis, several top co-occurrence clusters were reported to appear linked to parvovirus B19, influenza, CMV and Epstein-Barr virus. A cluster of highly shared sequence variants was judged likely to be a technical artifact of the sequencing pipeline. Roughly uniform sequencing depth across donors was assumed in presence/absence analyses, although this assumption may not hold. In a later analysis, 16,951 TCR beta sequences were associated with specific HLA alleles at a false discovery rate of 0.05. Because some donors lacked HLA typing at each locus, the association tests relied only on the typed subset. Correlated functional status among segregating V segments might reflect linkage disequilibrium, but an unknown experimental factor could not be ruled out. The authors suggested that the approach could potentially be extended to other disease states and immunological phenotypes. In this cohort, only TCR beta chains were sequenced, and detectable features were limited by the absence of alpha or paired-chain data. Most TCR sequences were seen in very few donors, while some public TCRs were found in many individuals. The classifier was reported to diagnose cytomegalovirus status with high specificity and sensitivity in both the original and validation cohorts. V-gene and J-gene trimming of TCR beta chains was associated with a missense DCLRE1C variant in a later genetic analysis, and the association was replicated in an independent cohort. Because counts were too low, around 17 rarely observed V segments, including chromosome 9 orphons, were left out of the earlier analysis of 587 of the donors. A further reported finding was that TCR beta sequences accurately predicted the HLA-A and HLA-B alleles for most subjects in the first cohort. According to a later analysis, most CMV-associated TCR beta chains appeared to be HLA-restricted, and the HLA associations seemed to be driven largely by CMV exposure. Because the 87-base-pair reads could not distinguish some IMGT-functional V segments, including TRBV6-2 and TRBV6-3, those segments were excluded. When HLA alleles, especially DR and DQ, strongly co-occurred, TCR associations were difficult to assign to individual alleles.

The cohort was made up of 650 to 700 healthy bone marrow donors. At the time of sampling, every cohort member was nominally healthy, though immune exposures that went unrecorded were likely present. The donor was CMV seropositive and belonged to the group of a few hundred seropositive cohort members. A peripheral blood sample was collected from each donor, and TCR beta sequencing was performed on peripheral blood mononuclear cells. Genomic DNA was extracted from the blood cell samples with the Qiagen DNeasy Blood Extraction Kit. CDR3 length: 14 amino acids, cysteine to phenylalanine. Just the 42-base CDR3 DNA is kept, in frame starting at base 1. V is cut by 1 base and J by 1 base, and the space between the germline ends is 7 bases. Reading the germline V gene gives CDR1 MGHDK and CDR2 SYGVNS.

This receptor was obtained from a woman in her thirties or forties in good health and CMV-seropositive. Sequencing was performed on PBMCs. The chain joins TRBV25-1 to TRBJ1-2; a confident D gene designation cannot be given. The CDR3 reads as follows: CASSESIVNYGYTF. The nucleotide sequence is given as TGTGCCAGCAGTGAATCGATAGTTAACTATGGCTACACCTTC.